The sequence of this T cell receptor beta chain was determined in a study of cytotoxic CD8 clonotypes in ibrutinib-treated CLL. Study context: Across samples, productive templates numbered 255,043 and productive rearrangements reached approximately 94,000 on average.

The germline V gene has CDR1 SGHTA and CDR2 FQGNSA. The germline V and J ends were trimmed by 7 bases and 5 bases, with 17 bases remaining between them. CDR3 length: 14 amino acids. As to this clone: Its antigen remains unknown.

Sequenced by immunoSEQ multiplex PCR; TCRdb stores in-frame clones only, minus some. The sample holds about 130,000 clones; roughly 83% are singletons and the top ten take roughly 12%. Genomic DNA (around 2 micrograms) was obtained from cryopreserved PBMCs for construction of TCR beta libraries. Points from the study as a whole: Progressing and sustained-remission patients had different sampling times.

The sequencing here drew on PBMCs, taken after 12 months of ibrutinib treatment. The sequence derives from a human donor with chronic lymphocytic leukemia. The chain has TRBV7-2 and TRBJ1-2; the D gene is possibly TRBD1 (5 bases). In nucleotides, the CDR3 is TGTGCCAGCACCCTAGCCGGGGGGTGGTATGGCTACACCTTC. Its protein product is CASTLAGGWYGYTF.